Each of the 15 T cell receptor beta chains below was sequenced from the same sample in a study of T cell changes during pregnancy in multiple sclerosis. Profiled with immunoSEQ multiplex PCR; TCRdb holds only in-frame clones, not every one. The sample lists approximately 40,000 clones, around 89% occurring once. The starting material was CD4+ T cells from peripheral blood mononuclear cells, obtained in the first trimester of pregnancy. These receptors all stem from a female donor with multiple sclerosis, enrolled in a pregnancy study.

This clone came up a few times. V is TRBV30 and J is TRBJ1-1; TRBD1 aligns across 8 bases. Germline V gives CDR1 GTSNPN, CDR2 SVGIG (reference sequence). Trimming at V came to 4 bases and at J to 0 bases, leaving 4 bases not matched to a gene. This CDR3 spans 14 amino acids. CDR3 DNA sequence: TGTGCCTGGACCAGGGGGCCCTTGAACACTGAAGCTTTCTTT. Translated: CAWTRGPLNTEAFF.

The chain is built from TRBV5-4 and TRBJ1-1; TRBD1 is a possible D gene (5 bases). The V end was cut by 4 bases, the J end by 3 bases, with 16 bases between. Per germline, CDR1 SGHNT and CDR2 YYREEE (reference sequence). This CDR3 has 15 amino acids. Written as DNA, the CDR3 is TGTGCCAGCAGCGACCCGGGGGTGCTTCACACTGAAGCTTTCTTT. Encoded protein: CASSDPGVLHTEAFF.

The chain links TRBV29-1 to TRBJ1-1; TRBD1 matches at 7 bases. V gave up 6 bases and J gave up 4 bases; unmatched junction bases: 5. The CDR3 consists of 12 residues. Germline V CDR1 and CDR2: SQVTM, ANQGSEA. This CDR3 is CSVDRAGTEAFF. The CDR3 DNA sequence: TGCAGCGTCGACAGGGCTGGCACTGAAGCTTTCTTT.

CDR3 sequence (DNA): TGTGCCATCAGTGAGTCTAGGGGGCCGGACACCTTC. Translating it yields CAISESRGPDTF. The chain employs TRBV10-3 and TRBJ1-2; 7 nucleotides agree with TRBD1. Germline V CDR1 and CDR2: ENHRY, SYGVKD. The trim removed 0 bases at V and 12 bases at J, leaving 4 bases unmatched. The CDR3 consists of 12 residues.

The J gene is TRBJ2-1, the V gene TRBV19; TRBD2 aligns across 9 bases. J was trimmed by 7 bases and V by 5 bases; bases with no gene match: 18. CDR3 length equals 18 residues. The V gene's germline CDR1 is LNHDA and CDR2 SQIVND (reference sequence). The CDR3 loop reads CASSLIAGASPYGNEQFF. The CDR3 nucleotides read TGTGCCAGTAGTTTAATAGCGGGAGCCTCTCCCTATGGGAATGAGCAGTTCTTC. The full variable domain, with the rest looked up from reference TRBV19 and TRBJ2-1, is DGGITQSPKYLFRKEGQNVTLSCEQNLNHDAMYWYRQDPGQGLRLIYYSQIVNDFQKGDIAEGYSVSREKKESFPLTVTSAQKNPTAFYLCASSLIAGASPYGNEQFFGPGTRLTVL.

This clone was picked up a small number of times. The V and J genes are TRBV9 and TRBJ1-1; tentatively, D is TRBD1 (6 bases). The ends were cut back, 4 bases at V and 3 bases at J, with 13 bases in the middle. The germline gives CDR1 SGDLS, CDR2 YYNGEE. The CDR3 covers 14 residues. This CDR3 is CASSKGHQDTEAFF. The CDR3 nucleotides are TGTGCCAGCAGCAAGGGACACCAGGACACTGAAGCTTTCTTT. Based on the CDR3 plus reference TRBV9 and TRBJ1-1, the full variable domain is DSGVTQTPKHLITATGQRVTLRCSPRSGDLSVYWYQQSLDQGLQFLIQYYNGEERAKGNILERFSAQQFPDLHSELNLSSLELGDSALYFCASSKGHQDTEAFFGQGTRLTVV.

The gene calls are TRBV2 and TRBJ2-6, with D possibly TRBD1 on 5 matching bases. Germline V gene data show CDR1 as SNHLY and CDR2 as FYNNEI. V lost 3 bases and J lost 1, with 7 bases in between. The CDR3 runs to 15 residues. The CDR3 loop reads CASSDAGSGANVLTF. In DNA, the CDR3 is TGTGCCAGCAGTGATGCAGGGTCTGGGGCCAACGTCCTGACTTTC. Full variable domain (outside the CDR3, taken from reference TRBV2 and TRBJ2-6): EPEVTQTPSHQVTQMGQEVILRCVPISNHLYFYWYRQILGQKVEFLVSFYNNEISEKSEIFDDQFSVERPDGSNFTLKIRSTKLEDSAMYFCASSDAGSGANVLTFGAGSRLTVL.

CDR3 sequence (DNA): TGTGCCAGCAGTGGTCTAGCGAGCTACACAGATACGCAGTATTTT. It yields the protein CASSGLASYTDTQYF. The J gene is TRBJ2-3, the V gene TRBV6-1, with a tentative D call TRBD2 (6 bases). V lost 4 bases to trimming and J lost 2 bases, with 13 bases between them. Germline CDR1 MNHNS, CDR2 SASEGT. The length of the CDR3 is 15 residues.

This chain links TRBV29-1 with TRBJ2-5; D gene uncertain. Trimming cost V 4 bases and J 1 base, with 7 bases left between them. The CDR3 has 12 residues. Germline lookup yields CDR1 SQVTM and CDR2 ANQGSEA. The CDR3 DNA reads TGCAGCGTTGGGCACAGCCAAGAGACCCAGTACTTC. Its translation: CSVGHSQETQYF. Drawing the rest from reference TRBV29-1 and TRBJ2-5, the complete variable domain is SAVISQKPSRDICQRGTSLTIQCQVDSQVTMMFWYRQQPGQSLTLIATANQGSEATYESGFVIDKFPISRPNLTFSTLTVSNMSPEDSSIYLCSVGHSQETQYFGPGTRLLVL.

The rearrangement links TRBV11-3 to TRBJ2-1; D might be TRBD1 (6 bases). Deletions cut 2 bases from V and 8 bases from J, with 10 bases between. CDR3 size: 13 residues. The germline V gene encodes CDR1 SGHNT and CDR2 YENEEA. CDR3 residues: CASSLITGHEQFF. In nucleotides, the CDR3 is TGTGCCAGCAGCTTAATAACAGGGCATGAGCAGTTCTTC.

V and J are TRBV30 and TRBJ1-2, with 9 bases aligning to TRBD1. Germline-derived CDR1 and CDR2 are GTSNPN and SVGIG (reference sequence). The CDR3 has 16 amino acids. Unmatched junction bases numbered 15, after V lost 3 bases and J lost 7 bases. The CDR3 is CAWRKTRLQGAGGYTF. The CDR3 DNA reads TGTGCCTGGAGAAAAACCCGTCTACAGGGGGCGGGTGGCTACACCTTC.

CDR3 nucleotides: TGTGCCTGGAGTGGCGGGGGGTATGGCTACACCTTC. Its translation: CAWSGGGYGYTF. The chain uses TRBV30 and TRBJ1-2; tentatively, D is TRBD1 (5 bases). The V gene's germline CDR1 is GTSNPN and CDR2 SVGIG (reference sequence). The CDR3 contains 12 residues. The ends were cut back, 1 base at V and 5 bases at J, with 8 bases in the middle.

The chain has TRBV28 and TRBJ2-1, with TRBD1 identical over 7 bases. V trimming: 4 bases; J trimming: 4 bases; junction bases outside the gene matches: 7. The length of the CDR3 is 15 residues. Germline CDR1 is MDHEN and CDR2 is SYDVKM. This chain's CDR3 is CASSSTGRNYNEQFF. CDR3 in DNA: TGTGCCAGCAGTTCGACAGGGAGAAATTACAATGAGCAGTTCTTC. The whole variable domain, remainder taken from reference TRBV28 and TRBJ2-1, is DVKVTQSSRYLVKRTGEKVFLECVQDMDHENMFWYRQDPGLGLRLIYFSYDVKMKEKGDIPEGYSVSREKKERFSLILESASTNQTSMYLCASSSTGRNYNEQFFGPGTRLTVL.

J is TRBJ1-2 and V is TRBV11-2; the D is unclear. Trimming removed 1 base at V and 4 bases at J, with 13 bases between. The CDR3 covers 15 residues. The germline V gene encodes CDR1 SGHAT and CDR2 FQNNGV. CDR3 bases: TGTGCCAGCAGCTTAGGGGCAGCTGCCATCTATGGCTACACCTTC. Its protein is CASSLGAAAIYGYTF.

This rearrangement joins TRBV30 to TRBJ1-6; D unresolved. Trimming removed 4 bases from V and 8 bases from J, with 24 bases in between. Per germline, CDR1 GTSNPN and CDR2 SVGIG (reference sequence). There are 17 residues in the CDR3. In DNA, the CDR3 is TGTGCCTGGAACCGCTTACCGGGAAGAAGAGTGGATTCACCCCTCCACTTT. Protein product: CAWNRLPGRRVDSPLHF.